This T cell receptor beta chain was observed in a study of HIV-infected patients and healthy controls. Whole-study findings and limits: Donor HLA types were not determined in the study.

This clonotype was seen once. Its specificity is unknown. A much larger clone differs from this one at a single base, so this may be a read error. The CDR3 runs 15 residues. Germline V lookup: CDR1 LNHDA, CDR2 SQIVND (reference sequence). No cell fractionation was done, so the repertoire covers all unsorted peripheral blood T cells. 450 to 600 ng RNA was reverse transcribed with alpha and beta constant-region primers. Each of the alpha and beta chains got its own library through chain-specific third strand synthesis with indices. TCRdb processed the 5' RACE reads anew with MiXCR; each CDR3 protein has one entry. The table shows some 12,000 distinct CDR3 sequences, with 9.3% occurring only once.

The genes are TRBV19 and TRBJ2-2; 9 bases are a match to TRBD2. The sequenced sample was blood, obtained before antiretroviral therapy. The clonotype originates from an adult with HIV infection. The donor label of this sample is uncertain. The CDR3 loop is CASLEQLAGVGDLFF. The CDR3 DNA sequence: TGTGCCAGTCTCGAGCAACTAGCGGGCGTCGGGGATCTGTTTTTT.